This is a list of T cell receptor beta chains from one sample in a study of blood T cells in healthy people across ages. TCRdb called the 5' RACE reads again in MiXCR, with one record for every CDR3 protein. The sample contains 700,000 to 800,000 distinct CDR3 sequences, around 40% of which appear only once. What was sequenced was blood. These receptors were obtained from a woman between 55 and 75 years old in good health. CDR3s include the opening cysteine and the closing phenylalanine or tryptophan. A D gene is named only where the DNA matches it firmly. Clone size appears in some rows only: once, few, many, or a class for an expanded clone.

>TRBV29-1|TRBJ2-3|13|NA|few
CSVPREPTDTQYF
TGCAGCGTTCCAAGAGAGCCCACAGATACGCAGTATTTT
>TRBV27|TRBJ2-5|16|TRBD1|few
CASRTKAGQGIETQYF
TGTGCCAGCAGAACCAAGGCCGGACAGGGGATAGAGACCCAGTACTTC
>TRBV20-1|TRBJ2-2|13|NA|NA
CSASRPNTGELFF
TGCAGTGCTAGTCGGCCGAACACCGGGGAGCTGTTTTTT
>TRBV5-5|TRBJ2-7|13|NA|few
CASSLGLAIEQYF
TGTGCCAGCAGCTTGGGGCTAGCGATCGAGCAGTACTTC
>TRBV20-1|TRBJ2-7|13|TRBD1|NA
CSAAPTGVYEQYF
TGCAGTGCTGCTCCGACAGGGGTGTATGAGCAGTACTTC
>TRBV5-1|TRBJ1-4|14|NA|few
CASSLAGGNEKLFF
TGCGCCAGCAGCTTGGCGGGCGGGAATGAAAAACTGTTTTTT
>TRBV5-1|TRBJ2-1|16|NA|many
CASSLSPGPNNNEQFF
TGCGCCAGCAGCCTGTCACCGGGACCCAATAACAATGAGCAGTTCTTC
>TRBV7-3|TRBJ1-1|13|NA|NA
CASSLKRADQFFF
TGTGCCAGCAGCTTAAAAAGGGCAGATCAGTTTTTCTTT
>TRBV6-2/TRBV6-3|TRBJ1-1|14|NA|NA
CASSLSGTSSEAFF
TGTGCCAGCAGTCTCTCGGGGACTTCTAGTGAAGCTTTCTTT
>TRBV20-1|TRBJ1-4|12|NA|few
CSVKRGREKLFF
TGCAGTGTCAAGCGGGGGCGGGAAAAACTGTTTTTT
>TRBV28|TRBJ2-7|14|TRBD1|NA
CASSTNDRAAEQYF
TGTGCCAGCAGTACAAACGACAGGGCGGCCGAGCAGTACTTC
>TRBV12-3/TRBV12-4|TRBJ2-3|13|NA|once
CARSFLAADTQYF
TGTGCCAGGAGTTTTTTAGCGGCAGATACGCAGTATTTT
>TRBV29-1|TRBJ2-5|13|NA|many
CSVLDGRGETQYF
TGCAGCGTTCTAGACGGGAGAGGGGAGACCCAGTACTTC
>TRBV5-6|TRBJ2-5|14|TRBD1|NA
CASSLVGTGETQYF
TGTGCCAGCAGCTTGGTGGGGACAGGGGAGACCCAGTACTTC